Presented here are 5 T cell receptor beta chains from one specimen sequenced in a study of ipilimumab plus nivolumab after autologous stem cell transplantation. The assay was immunoSEQ multiplex PCR, and TCRdb's table has in-frame clones only and misses some. The repertoire holds 15,000 to 20,000 clones, with approximately 80% as singletons. Sequenced here: PBMCs, sampled in a trial of ipilimumab plus nivolumab as post-transplant consolidation. Source of these receptors: a male donor with diffuse large B-cell lymphoma.

In its sample, this clone was seen once. This chain links TRBV9 with TRBJ1-3, with no clear D. The CDR3 spans 10 residues. The germline V gene has CDR1 SGDLS and CDR2 YYNGEE. Trimming removed 3 bases at V and 5 bases at J, with 0 bases between. In DNA form, the CDR3 reads TGTGCCAGCAGCGGAAACACCATATATTTT. Protein product: CASSGNTIYF.

The J gene is TRBJ2-1, the V gene TRBV2; 11 bases agree with TRBD2. The CDR3 sequence is 16 residues long. From germline, CDR1 is SNHLY and CDR2 FYNNEI. With V trimmed by 6 bases and J by 3 bases, 7 bases remained unmatched. The CDR3 region has the DNA TGTGCCAGCAGGATGCTAGCGGGGGGAAACTACAATGAGCAGTTCTTC. Translated: CASRMLAGGNYNEQFF.

V and J are TRBV18 and TRBJ2-3, with D possibly TRBD1 on 6 matching bases. Trimming shortened V by 3 bases and J by 2 bases, and 24 bases separated the two germline ends. CDR1 and CDR2 from the germline V gene are KGHSH and LQKENI. The CDR3 covers 19 residues. The DNA for the CDR3 is TGTGCCAGCTCACCCCAACAGGTTTACAGGGTCGGATACACAGATACGCAGTATTTT. Translation gives CASSPQQVYRVGYTDTQYF.

Only a few counts were recorded for this clone. This chain links TRBV29-1 with TRBJ1-6, with 10 bases aligning to TRBD1. The ends lost 4 bases at V and 10 bases at J; junction bases unmatched: 7. The V gene's germline CDR1 is SQVTM and CDR2 ANQGSEA. The CDR3 runs to 14 residues. This CDR3 reads CSVAAGTGVSPLHF. CDR3 nucleotide sequence: TGCAGCGTTGCGGCCGGGACAGGGGTATCACCCCTCCACTTT.

V is TRBV29-1 and J is TRBJ2-1; possible D gene TRBD2, 5 bases. The germline V and J ends were trimmed by 6 bases and 10 bases, with 10 bases remaining between them. The CDR3 sequence is 10 residues long. Germline CDR1 is SQVTM and CDR2 is ANQGSEA. The CDR3 DNA sequence: TGCAGCGTGAGAGGGTGGGAGCAGTTCTTC. This translates into CSVRGWEQFF.